The sequence of this T cell receptor beta chain was determined in a study of blood T cell repertoires in COVID-19. CDR3 length equals 17 residues. The germline V gene encodes CDR1 SNHLY and CDR2 FYNNEI. Trimming removed 6 bases at V and 4 bases at J, with 24 bases between. Original data processing: Amplification with reference gene primers provided the estimates of nucleated cell counts. TCRdb's copy holds only in-frame clones and misses some; the assay was immunoSEQ multiplex PCR. V, J and clone size are those of that table, while D and trimming were read from the DNA. Of around 100,000 clones in the sample, about 90% are singletons; the top ten hold 7% to 9.5%. This clone was seen only a few times.

Sample: peripheral blood. This chain links TRBV2 with TRBJ1-1; maybe TRBD1 (6 bases). The sequence came from a man younger than 40 in a cohort sampled during active COVID-19. CDR3 DNA sequence: TGTGCCAGCAGGATTCCCCGGACGGGGGGCTCCGTCACTGAAGCTTTCTTT. As protein: CASRIPRTGGSVTEAFF.